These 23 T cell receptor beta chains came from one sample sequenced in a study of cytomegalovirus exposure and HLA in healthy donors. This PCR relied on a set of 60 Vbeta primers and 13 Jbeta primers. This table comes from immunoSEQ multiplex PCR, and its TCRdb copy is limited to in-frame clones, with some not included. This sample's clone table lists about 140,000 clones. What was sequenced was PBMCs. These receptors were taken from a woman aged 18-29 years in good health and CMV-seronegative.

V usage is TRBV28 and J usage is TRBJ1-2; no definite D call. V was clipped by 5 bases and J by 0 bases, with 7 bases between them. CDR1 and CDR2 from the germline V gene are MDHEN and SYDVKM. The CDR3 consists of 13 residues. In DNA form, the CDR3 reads TGTGCCAGCAGTCCCCCAGCTAACTATGGCTACACCTTC. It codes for CASSPPANYGYTF.

CDR3 nucleotides: TGTGCCAGCAGCTTAACAACAGGGGGTGAAGCTTTCTTT. Its protein product is CASSLTTGGEAFF. The chain couples TRBV7-6 to TRBJ1-1; 8 bases line up with TRBD1. V was pared by 2 bases and J by 7 bases, with 3 bases of the junction left unmatched. Germline V gene sequence: CDR1 SGHVS, CDR2 FNYEAQ. This CDR3 comprises 13 residues.

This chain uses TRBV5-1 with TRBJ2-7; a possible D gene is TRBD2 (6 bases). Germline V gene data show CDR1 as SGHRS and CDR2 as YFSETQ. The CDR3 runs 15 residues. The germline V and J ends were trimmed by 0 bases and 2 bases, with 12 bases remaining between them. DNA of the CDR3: TGCGCCAGCAGCTTGGGGGTAGGGAGGACCTACGAGCAGTACTTC. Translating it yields CASSLGVGRTYEQYF.

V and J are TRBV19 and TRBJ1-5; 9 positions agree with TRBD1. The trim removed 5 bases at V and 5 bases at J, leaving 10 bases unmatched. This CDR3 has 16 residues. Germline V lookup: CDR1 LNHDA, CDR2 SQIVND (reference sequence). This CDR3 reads CASSLSGTGRDQPQHF. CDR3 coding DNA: TGTGCCAGTAGTCTCTCCGGGACAGGGAGAGATCAGCCCCAGCATTTT.

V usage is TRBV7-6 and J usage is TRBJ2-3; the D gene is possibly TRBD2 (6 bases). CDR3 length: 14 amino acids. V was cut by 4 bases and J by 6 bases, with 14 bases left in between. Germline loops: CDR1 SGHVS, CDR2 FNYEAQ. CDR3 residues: CASSSRGIRDTQYF. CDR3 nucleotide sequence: TGTGCCAGCAGCTCACGGGGGATACGGGATACGCAGTATTTT.

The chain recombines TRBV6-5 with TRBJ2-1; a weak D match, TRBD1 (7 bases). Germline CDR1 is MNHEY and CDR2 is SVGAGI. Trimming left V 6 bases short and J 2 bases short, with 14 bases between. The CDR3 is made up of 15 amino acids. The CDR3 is CASRPQGGPYNEQFF. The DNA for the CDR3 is TGTGCCAGCAGACCCCAGGGGGGCCCCTACAATGAGCAGTTCTTC.

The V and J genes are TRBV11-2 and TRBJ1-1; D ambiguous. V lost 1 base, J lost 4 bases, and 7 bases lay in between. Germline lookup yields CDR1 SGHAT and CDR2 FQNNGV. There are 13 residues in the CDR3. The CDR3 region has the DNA TGTGCCAGCAGCTTAGCCCGTCTCACTGAAGCTTTCTTT. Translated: CASSLARLTEAFF.

This CDR3 reads CASSLLRDVAKETQYF. Written as DNA, the CDR3 is TGTGCCAGCAGCTTACTCCGGGATGTGGCCAAAGAGACCCAGTACTTC. V usage is TRBV7-2 and J usage is TRBJ2-5; D perhaps matches TRBD2 (5 bases). The V and J ends lost 2 bases and 3 bases respectively, with 16 bases between them. The CDR3 is 16 residues long. CDR1 and CDR2 (germline): SGHTA, FQGNSA.

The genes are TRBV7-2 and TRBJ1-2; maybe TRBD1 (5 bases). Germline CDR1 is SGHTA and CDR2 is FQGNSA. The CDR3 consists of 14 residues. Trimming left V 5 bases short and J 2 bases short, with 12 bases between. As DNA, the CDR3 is TGTGCCAGCAGCCTGGACACGCGAAACTATGGCTACACCTTC. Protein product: CASSLDTRNYGYTF.

CDR3 sequence: CSVATSGVYNEQFF. The CDR3 bases are TGCAGCGTCGCTACTAGCGGGGTATACAATGAGCAGTTCTTC. The chain has TRBV29-1 and TRBJ2-1; 10 positions match TRBD2. The CDR3 has 14 amino acids. Looked up from germline, CDR1 is SQVTM and CDR2 is ANQGSEA. J lost 4 bases, V lost 6 bases, and 6 bases had no gene match.

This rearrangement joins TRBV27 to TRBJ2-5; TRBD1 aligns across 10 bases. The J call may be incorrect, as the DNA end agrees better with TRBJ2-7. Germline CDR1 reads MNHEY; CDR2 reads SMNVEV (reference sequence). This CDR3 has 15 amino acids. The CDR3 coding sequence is TGTGCCAGCAGTACACCGGGACAGGGGAACTACGAGCAGTACTTC. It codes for CASSTPGQGNYEQYF.

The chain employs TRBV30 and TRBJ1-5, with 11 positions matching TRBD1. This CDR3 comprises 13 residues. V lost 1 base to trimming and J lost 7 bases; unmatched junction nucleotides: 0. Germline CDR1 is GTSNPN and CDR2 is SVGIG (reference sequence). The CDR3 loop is CAWSGDRGQPQHF. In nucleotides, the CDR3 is TGTGCCTGGAGTGGGGACAGGGGGCAGCCCCAGCATTTT.

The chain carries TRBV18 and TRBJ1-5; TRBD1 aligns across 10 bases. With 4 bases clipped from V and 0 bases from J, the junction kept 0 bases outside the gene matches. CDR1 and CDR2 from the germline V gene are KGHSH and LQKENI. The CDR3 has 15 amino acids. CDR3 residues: CASSRDRGSNQPQHF. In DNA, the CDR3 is TGTGCCAGCTCACGGGACAGGGGTAGCAATCAGCCCCAGCATTTT.

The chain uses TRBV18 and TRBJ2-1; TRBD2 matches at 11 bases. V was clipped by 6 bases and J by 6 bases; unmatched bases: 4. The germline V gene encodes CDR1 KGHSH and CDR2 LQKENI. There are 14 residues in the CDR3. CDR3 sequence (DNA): TGTGCCAGCTCTACCGGACTAGCGGGCAATGAGCAGTTCTTC. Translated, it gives CASSTGLAGNEQFF.

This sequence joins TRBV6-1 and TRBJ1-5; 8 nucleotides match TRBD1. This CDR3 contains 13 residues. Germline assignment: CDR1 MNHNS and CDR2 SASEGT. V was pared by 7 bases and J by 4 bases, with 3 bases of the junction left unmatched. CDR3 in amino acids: CASTDRGNQPQHF. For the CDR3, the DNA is TGTGCCAGCACCGACAGGGGAAATCAGCCCCAGCATTTT.

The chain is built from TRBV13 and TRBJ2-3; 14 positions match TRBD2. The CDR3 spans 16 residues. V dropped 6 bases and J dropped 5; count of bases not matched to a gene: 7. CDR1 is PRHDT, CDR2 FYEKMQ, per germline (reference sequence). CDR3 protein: CASSYGLAGGGDTQYF. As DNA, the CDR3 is TGTGCCAGCAGTTACGGACTAGCGGGAGGTGGAGATACGCAGTATTTT.

Written as DNA, the CDR3 is TGTGCCAGTAGTATTCTTTTTGAGGTGAGCTCTGGAAACACCATATATTTT. This codes for CASSILFEVSSGNTIYF. The rearrangement joins TRBV19 to TRBJ1-3; D is unresolved. Looked up from germline, CDR1 is LNHDA and CDR2 is SQIVND (reference sequence). V lost 3 bases and J lost 0, with 15 bases in between. This CDR3 is built from 17 residues.

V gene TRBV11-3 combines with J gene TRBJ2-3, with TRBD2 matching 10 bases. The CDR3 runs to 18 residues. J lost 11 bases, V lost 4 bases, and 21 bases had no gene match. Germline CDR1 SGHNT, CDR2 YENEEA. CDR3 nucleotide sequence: TGTGCCAGCAGCTCCCCGGAAAGCGGGAGGGACCCCCGGGCGAAGCAGTATTTT. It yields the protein CASSSPESGRDPRAKQYF. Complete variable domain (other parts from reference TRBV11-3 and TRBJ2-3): EAGVVQSPRYKIIEKKQPVAFWCNPISGHNTLYWYLQNLGQGPELLIRYENEEAVDDSQLPKDRFSAERLKGVDSTLKIQPAELGDSAVYLCASSSPESGRDPRAKQYFGPGTRLTVL.

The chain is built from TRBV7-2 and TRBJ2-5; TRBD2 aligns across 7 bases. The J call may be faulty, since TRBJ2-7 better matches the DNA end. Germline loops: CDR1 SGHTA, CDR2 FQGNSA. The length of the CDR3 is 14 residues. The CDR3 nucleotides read TGTGCCAGCAGCTCCCACGCGGGGGCCTACGAGCAGTACTTC. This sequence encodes CASSSHAGAYEQYF.

This CDR3 is CASSPPSNRYNEQFF. The CDR3 region has the DNA TGTGCCAGCTCACCACCTAGCAACCGATACAATGAGCAGTTCTTC. The chain combines TRBV18 with TRBJ2-1; D ambiguous. In germline, CDR1 is KGHSH, CDR2 LQKENI. V was clipped by 0 bases and J by 4 bases, with 10 bases between them. The CDR3 covers 15 residues.

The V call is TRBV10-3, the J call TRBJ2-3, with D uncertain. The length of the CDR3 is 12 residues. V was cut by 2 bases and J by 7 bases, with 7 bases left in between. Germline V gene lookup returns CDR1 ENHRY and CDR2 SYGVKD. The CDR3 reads CAISEDLHTQYF. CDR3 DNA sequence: TGTGCCATCAGTGAGGACTTACATACGCAGTATTTT.

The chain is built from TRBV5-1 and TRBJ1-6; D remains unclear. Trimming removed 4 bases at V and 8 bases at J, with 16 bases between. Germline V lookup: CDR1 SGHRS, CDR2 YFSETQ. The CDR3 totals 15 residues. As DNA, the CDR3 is TGCGCCAGCAGCCCGGTAGCGGGGATAGATTCACCCCTCCACTTT. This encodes CASSPVAGIDSPLHF.

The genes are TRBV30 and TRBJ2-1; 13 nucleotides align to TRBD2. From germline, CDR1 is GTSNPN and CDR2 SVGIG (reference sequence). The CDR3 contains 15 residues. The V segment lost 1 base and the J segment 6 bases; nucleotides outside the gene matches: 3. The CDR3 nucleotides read TGTGCCTGGAGTGGAACTAGCGGGAGGGCCAATGAGCAGTTCTTC. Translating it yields CAWSGTSGRANEQFF. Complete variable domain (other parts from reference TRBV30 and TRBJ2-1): SQTIHQWPATLVQPVGSPLSLECTVEGTSNPNLYWYRQAAGRGLQLLFYSVGIGQISSEVPQNLSASRPQDRQFILSSKKLLLSDSGFYLCAWSGTSGRANEQFFGPGTRLTVL.